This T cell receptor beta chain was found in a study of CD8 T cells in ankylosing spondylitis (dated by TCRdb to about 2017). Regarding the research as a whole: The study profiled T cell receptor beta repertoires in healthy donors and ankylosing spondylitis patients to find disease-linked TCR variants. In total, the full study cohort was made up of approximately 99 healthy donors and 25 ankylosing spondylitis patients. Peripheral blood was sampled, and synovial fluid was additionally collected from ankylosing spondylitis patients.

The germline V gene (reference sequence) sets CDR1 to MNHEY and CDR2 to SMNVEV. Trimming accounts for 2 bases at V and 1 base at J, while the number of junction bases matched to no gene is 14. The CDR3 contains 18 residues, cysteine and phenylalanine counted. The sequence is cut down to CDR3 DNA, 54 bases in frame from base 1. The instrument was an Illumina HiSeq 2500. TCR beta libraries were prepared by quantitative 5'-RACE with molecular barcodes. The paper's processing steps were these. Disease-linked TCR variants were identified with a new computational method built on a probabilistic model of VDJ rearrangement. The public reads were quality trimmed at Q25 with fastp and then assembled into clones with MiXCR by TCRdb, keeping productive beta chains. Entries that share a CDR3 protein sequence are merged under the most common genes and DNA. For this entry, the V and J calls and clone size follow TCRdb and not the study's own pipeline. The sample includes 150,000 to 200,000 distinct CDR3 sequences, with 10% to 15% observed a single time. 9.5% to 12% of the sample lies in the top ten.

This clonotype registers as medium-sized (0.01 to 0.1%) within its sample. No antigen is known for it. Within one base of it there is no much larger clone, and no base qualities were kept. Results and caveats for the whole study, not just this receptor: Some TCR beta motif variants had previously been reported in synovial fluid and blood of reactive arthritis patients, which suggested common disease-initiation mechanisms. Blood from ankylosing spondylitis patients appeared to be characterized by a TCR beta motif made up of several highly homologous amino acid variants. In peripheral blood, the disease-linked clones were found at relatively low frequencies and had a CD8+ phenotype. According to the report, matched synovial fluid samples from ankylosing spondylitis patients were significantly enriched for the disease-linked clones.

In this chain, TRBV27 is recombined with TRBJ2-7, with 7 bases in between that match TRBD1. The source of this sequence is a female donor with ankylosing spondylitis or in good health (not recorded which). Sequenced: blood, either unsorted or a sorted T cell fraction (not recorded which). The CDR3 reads CASSLIYQGVGRSYEQYF. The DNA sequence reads TGTGCCAGCAGTTTAATCTATCAGGGGGTCGGCAGGTCCTACGAGCAGTACTTC.